What follows describes a single TCR beta chain. The source of the sample is a study of blood T cell repertoires in COVID-19. Study-wide background: Whether acute or convalescent, the COVID-19 samples came from the United States, Italy and Spain. T cells, B-cell-depleted T cells, or PBMCs supplied cDNA or gDNA.

In the authors' methods: Amplifying reference gene primers gave estimates of nucleated cell counts. Assay used: immunoSEQ multiplex PCR; TCRdb lists only in-frame clones, some missing. That table gives V, J and clone size, and the DNA gave D and trimming. The table shows 250,000 to 300,000 clones, with 80% to 90% occurring only once. Seattle's cohort entered during active infection and was followed longitudinally. Germline trimming cut 2 bases from V and 6 bases from J; bases unmatched to any gene: 3. The CDR3 covers 16 residues. Germline V gene lookup returns CDR1 WSHSY and CDR2 SAAADI. This receptor was identified in an older woman with COVID-19, enrolled during active disease. The chain employs TRBV10-2 and TRBJ1-6, with 11 bases aligning to TRBD1. The specimen sequenced was peripheral blood. DNA of the CDR3: TGCGCCAGCAGTGAGGGCGGGACAGGGGGTAATTCACCCCTCCACTTT. Its protein product is CASSEGGTGGNSPLHF.